This entry is about one T cell receptor (beta chain). Its antigen is as yet unknown. The record originates from a study of beta chain features in type 1 diabetes. At the level of the study: Sorted cells numbering around 110,000,000 were examined across all samples.

The CDR3 loop spans 13 amino acids. Germline V gene lookup returns CDR1 SGHTA and CDR2 FQGNSA. V lost 0 bases and J 9 bases, leaving 9 bases between the germline ends. Of the isolated RNA, all was reverse transcribed, and so the sequenced material was expressed TCRB transcripts. The data were produced by immunoSEQ multiplex PCR, yet TCRdb's version contains in-frame clones alone and is incomplete. Seen here are around 260,000 clones, roughly 20% observed once, and the top ten hold around 0.028%. Whole-study results and caveats: Equally in patients and controls, PCR might preferentially amplify shorter templates. More deletions and fewer insertions at VDJ junctions were found in patients with type 1 diabetes. For Type 1 diabetes patients, all four CD4+ subsets carried TCRB CDR3s that were moderately but significantly shorter.

Sample: naive CD4+ T cells from blood. The sequence derives from a woman aged 40 to 50 with type 1 diabetes. This sequence joins TRBV7-2 and TRBJ2-1; no firm D call. In DNA form, the CDR3 reads TGTGCCAGCAGCTTAGCGCAGCCGGGTGAGCAGTTCTTC. Translation gives CASSLAQPGEQFF. Filled out from reference TRBV7-2 and TRBJ2-1, the complete variable domain reads GAGVSQSPSNKVTEKGKDVELRCDPISGHTALYWYRQSLGQGLEFLIYFQGNSAPDKSGLPSDRFSAERTGGSVSTLTIQRTQQEDSAVYLCASSLAQPGEQFFGPGTRLTVL.